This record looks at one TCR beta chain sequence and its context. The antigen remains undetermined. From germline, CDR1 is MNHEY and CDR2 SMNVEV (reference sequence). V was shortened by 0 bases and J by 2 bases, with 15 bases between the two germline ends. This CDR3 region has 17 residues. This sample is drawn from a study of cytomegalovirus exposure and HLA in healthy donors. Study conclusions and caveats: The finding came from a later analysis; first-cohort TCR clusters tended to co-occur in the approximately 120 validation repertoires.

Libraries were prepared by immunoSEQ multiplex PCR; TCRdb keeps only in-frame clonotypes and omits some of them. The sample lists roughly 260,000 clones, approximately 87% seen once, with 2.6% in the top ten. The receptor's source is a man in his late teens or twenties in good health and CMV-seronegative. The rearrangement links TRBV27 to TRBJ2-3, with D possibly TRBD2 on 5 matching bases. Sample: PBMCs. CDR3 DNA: TGTGCCAGCAGTTTATCGGCCGGGGTCATAACCACAGATACGCAGTATTTT. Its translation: CASSLSAGVITTDTQYF.